Listed below are T cell receptor beta chains from one sample, sequenced in a study of T-cell reconstitution after alpha-beta-depleted transplantation in children. TCRdb fed the PCR reads into MiXCR, producing one record per CDR3 protein. The table lists 500,000 to 750,000 distinct CDR3 sequences, around 13% of them singletons. This specimen was PBMCs, mostly from graft donor cells, taken 360 days after TCRalphabeta/CD19-depleted stem cell transplant. All receptors come from a male patient younger than 18 who had a stem cell transplant for acute myeloid leukemia, so the T cells may come from the graft donor. Both conserved end residues are part of each CDR3. A D gene is named only where the DNA matches it firmly. Where a row states a size, it is once, few, many or the class of an expanded clone; other rows omit it.

size	J	V	D	length	CDR3	DNA
many	TRBJ2-7	TRBV28	.	15	CASSWGRGAVGEQYF	TGTGCCAGCAGTTGGGGGCGGGGCGCCGTGGGCGAGCAGTACTTC
few	TRBJ2-7	TRBV5-4	.	16	CASSLVGERLSYEQYF	TGTGCCAGCAGCTTAGTGGGAGAGCGGCTCTCCTACGAGCAGTACTTC
few	TRBJ2-2	TRBV28	.	15	CASTLGGTYTGELFF	TGTGCCAGCACCTTAGGAGGGACCTACACCGGGGAGCTGTTTTTT
many	TRBJ2-7	TRBV12-3/TRBV12-4	.	14	CASSLLTPGDEQYF	TGTGCCAGCAGTTTGCTTACCCCCGGGGACGAGCAGTACTTC
.	TRBJ2-3	TRBV2	.	15	CASSEASPSTDTQYF	TGTGCCAGCAGTGAAGCATCTCCGAGCACAGATACGCAGTATTTT
few	TRBJ2-1	TRBV12-3/TRBV12-4	TRBD1	14	CASSFGQVLGEQFF	TGTGCCAGCAGTTTCGGACAGGTCTTGGGGGAGCAGTTCTTC
.	TRBJ2-7	TRBV7-6	TRBD1	14	CASSFRDRGYEQYF	TGTGCCAGCAGCTTCCGGGACAGGGGGTACGAGCAGTACTTC
many	TRBJ2-3	TRBV4-3	.	16	CASSQAPGASTDTQYF	TGCGCCAGCAGCCAAGCTCCAGGGGCTAGCACAGATACGCAGTATTTT
.	TRBJ2-7	TRBV4-2	.	18	CASSQEKPGSAYPYEQYF	TGTGCCAGCAGCCAAGAAAAGCCGGGGTCTGCCTATCCCTACGAGCAGTACTTC
.	TRBJ2-2	TRBV20-1	TRBD2	16	CSAPGTSGRTTGELFF	TGCAGTGCACCCGGGACTAGCGGGAGGACAACCGGGGAGCTGTTTTTT
few	TRBJ2-1	TRBV20-1	.	17	CSARDSSGSASYNEQFF	TGCAGTGCTAGAGATAGCTCCGGCAGTGCGTCCTACAATGAGCAGTTCTTC
.	TRBJ1-5	TRBV20-1	.	14	CSVTVGGSGQPQHF	TGCAGTGTTACAGTGGGGGGTTCAGGTCAGCCCCAGCATTTT
few	TRBJ2-3	TRBV7-9	.	13	CASTPDPPDTQYF	TGTGCCAGCACCCCAGACCCACCCGATACGCAGTATTTT
.	TRBJ2-1	TRBV7-6	.	16	CASSLVRAGKGHEQFF	TGTGCCAGCAGCTTAGTGAGGGCAGGGAAAGGCCATGAGCAGTTCTTC
many	TRBJ2-2	TRBV27	.	17	CASSFWPDTRNTGELFF	TGTGCCAGCAGTTTTTGGCCCGACACTAGGAACACCGGGGAGCTGTTTTTT
once	TRBJ2-7	TRBV30	.	13	CAWSVVVMGQQYF	TGTGCCTGGAGTGTTGTCGTTATGGGCCAGCAGTACTTC
few	TRBJ2-7	TRBV12-3/TRBV12-4	.	14	CAGGPRLNRGEQYF	TGTGCCGGCGGGCCAAGGCTTAACCGGGGCGAGCAGTACTTC
many	TRBJ2-1	TRBV11-3	TRBD2	15	CASSYIGAGDNEQFF	TGTGCCAGCAGCTATATAGGGGCGGGGGACAATGAGCAGTTCTTC